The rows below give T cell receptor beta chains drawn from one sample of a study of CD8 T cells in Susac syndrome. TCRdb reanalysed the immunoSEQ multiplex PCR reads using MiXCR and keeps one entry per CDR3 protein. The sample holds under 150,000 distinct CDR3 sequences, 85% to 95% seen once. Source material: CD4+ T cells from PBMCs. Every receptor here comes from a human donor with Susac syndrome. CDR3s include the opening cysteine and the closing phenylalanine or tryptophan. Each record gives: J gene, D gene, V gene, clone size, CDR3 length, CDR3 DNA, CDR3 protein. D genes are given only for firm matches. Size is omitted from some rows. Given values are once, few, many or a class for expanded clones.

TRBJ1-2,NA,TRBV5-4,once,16,TGTGCCAGCAGCTTGGACGGGGTCCTTATCCCCGGTGGCTACACCTTC,CASSLDGVLIPGGYTF
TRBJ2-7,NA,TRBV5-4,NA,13,TGTGCCAGCAGCTATACAGGGACCTACGAGCAGTACTTC,CASSYTGTYEQYF
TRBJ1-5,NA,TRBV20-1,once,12,TGCAGTGCAGCTTCAGGGGATCAGCCCCAGCATTTT,CSAASGDQPQHF
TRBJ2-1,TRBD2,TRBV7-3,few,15,TGTGCCAGCAGCTTAGGAGCGGGGGGTTACAATGAGCAGTTCTTC,CASSLGAGGYNEQFF
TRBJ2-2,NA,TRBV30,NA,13,TGTGCCTGGAGTGTGGAAACCGGGACTTTTCTGTTTTTT,CAWSVETGTFLFF
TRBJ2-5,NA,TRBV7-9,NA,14,TGTGCCAGCAGCTTATCGCAGGGCGCAGAGACCCAGTACTTC,CASSLSQGAETQYF
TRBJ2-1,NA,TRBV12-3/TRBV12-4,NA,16,TGTGCCAGCAGTTTCTTGCCGGCAGGGCTAAACAATGAGCAGTTCTTC,CASSFLPAGLNNEQFF
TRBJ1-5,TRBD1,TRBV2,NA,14,TGTGCCAGCAGTGAAGCGACAGGGAGTCAGCCCCAGCATTTT,CASSEATGSQPQHF
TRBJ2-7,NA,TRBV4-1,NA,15,TGCGCCAGCAGCCAAAGTTTTACACGAGACTACGAGCAGTACTTC,CASSQSFTRDYEQYF
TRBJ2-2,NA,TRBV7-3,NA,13,TGTGCCAGCAGCTTAACGAGCACCGGGGAGCTGTTTTTT,CASSLTSTGELFF
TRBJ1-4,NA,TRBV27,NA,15,TGTGCCAGCAGTCGGAGACAGGTGAATGAAGAAAAACTGTTTTTT,CASSRRQVNEEKLFF
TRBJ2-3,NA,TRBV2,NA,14,TGTGCCAGCAGTTGGAGACTAGGTGCAGATACGCAGTATTTT,CASSWRLGADTQYF
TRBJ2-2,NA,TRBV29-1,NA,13,TGCAGCGTTGGGCGGTCGAACACCGGGGAGCTGTTTTTT,CSVGRSNTGELFF
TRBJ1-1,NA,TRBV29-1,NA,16,TGCAGCGTTGAAACACGGTGGCAGGGGTTAAGCACTGAAGCTTTCTTT,CSVETRWQGLSTEAFF
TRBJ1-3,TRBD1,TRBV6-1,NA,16,TGTGCCAGCAGCCTAGGACAGGGGGCGACTGGAAACACCATATATTTT,CASSLGQGATGNTIYF
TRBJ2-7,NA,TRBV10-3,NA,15,TGTGCCATCAGTGAGCCACGGAAGGGATCCTACGAGCAGTACTTC,CAISEPRKGSYEQYF
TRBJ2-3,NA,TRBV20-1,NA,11,TGCAGTGCCAGGCGCATGGATACGCAGTATTTT,CSARRMDTQYF
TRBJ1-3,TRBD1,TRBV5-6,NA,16,TGTGCCAGCAGCTTGCCCGGGACAGCCAGTGGAAACACCATATATTTT,CASSLPGTASGNTIYF
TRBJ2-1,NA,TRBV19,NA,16,TGTGCCAGTAGTATAGAGGGCGGCCGATCCTACAATGAGCAGTTCTTC,CASSIEGGRSYNEQFF
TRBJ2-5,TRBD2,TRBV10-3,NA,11,TGTGCCACCGGACTAGAAGAGACCCAGTACTTC,CATGLEETQYF
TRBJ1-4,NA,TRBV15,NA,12,TGTGCCACCAGCTTAACGGGTGGAAAACTGTTTTTT,CATSLTGGKLFF
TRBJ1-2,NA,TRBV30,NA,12,TGTGCCTGGGCGGCCGGACTCTATGGCTACACCTTC,CAWAAGLYGYTF
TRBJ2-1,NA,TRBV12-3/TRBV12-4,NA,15,TGTGCCAGCAGTTCTGGAAACCCGGGGGTGAATGAGCAGTTCTTC,CASSSGNPGVNEQFF
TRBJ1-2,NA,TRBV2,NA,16,TGTGCCAGCAGTGATAGCCCCGTCGGGAGGGTAGATGGCTACACCTTC,CASSDSPVGRVDGYTF
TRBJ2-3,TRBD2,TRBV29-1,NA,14,TGCAGCGTCGCCGGGACTAGCGGGTCAGATACGCAGTATTTT,CSVAGTSGSDTQYF
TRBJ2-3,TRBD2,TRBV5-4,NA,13,TGTGCCAGCAGTTTAAGCGGGGCAGATACGCAGTATTTT,CASSLSGADTQYF
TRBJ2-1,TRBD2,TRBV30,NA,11,TGTGCGTGCGGGGGGGCCCGGGAGCAGTTCTTC,CACGGAREQFF
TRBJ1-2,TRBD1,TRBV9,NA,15,TGTGCCAGCAGCGTAGAACCTCACAGGGGGGGTGGCTACACCTTC,CASSVEPHRGGGYTF
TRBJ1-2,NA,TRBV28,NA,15,TGTGCCAGCAGCGAGGGATGGATGGCTAACTATGGCTACACCTTC,CASSEGWMANYGYTF
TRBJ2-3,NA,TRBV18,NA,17,TGTGCCAGCTCACCAGCCTTTCTAACATCTAGCACAGATACGCAGTATTTT,CASSPAFLTSSTDTQYF
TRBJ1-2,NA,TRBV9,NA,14,TGTGCCAGCAGCGTAGAGGTCAGTAGCTATGGCTACACCTTC,CASSVEVSSYGYTF
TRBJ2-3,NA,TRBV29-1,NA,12,TGCAGCGTAGGGGAGGGCACAGATACGCAGTATTTT,CSVGEGTDTQYF
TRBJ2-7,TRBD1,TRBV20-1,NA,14,TGCAGTGCTAGAACCGGGACAGGGTCGGAAGAGCAGTACTTC,CSARTGTGSEEQYF
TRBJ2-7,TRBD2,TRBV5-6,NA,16,TGTGCCAGCAGCTTGGTAACTAGCGGGAACTTGTACGAGCAGTACTTC,CASSLVTSGNLYEQYF
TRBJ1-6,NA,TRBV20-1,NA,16,TGCAGTGCTAGACCCCCCCCAGGGAAATCTAATTCACCCCTCCACTTT,CSARPPPGKSNSPLHF
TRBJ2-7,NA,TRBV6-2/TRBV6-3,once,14,TGTGCCAGCCGCCCAGGGGGGGCAACTTACGAGCAGTACTTC,CASRPGGATYEQYF
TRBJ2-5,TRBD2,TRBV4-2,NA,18,TGTGCCAGCAGCCAAGATGCGACTAGCGGGGGGGCACAAGAGACCCAGTACTTC,CASSQDATSGGAQETQYF
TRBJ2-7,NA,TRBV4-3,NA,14,TGCGCCAGCAGCCAAGTGGCCGGGCTCTACGAGCAGTACTTC,CASSQVAGLYEQYF
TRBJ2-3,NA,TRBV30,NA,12,TGTGCCTCCCTTGGCGGAACAGATACGCAGTATTTT,CASLGGTDTQYF
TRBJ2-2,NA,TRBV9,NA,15,TGTGCCAGCAGCGTAAGGTCAGGGAACACCGGGGAGCTGTTTTTT,CASSVRSGNTGELFF
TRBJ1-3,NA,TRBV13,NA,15,TGTGCCAGCAGCCCCCCGCGTAACTCTGGAAACACCATATATTTT,CASSPPRNSGNTIYF
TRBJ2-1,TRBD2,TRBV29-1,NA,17,TGCAGCGTTGTACTCCCCCATAGCGGGATCTCCTACAATGAGCAGTTCTTC,CSVVLPHSGISYNEQFF
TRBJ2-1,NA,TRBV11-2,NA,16,TGTGCCAGCAGCTTAGGCGGAGAAAGCTCCTACAATGAGCAGTTCTTC,CASSLGGESSYNEQFF
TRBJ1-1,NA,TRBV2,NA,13,TGTGCCAGCAGTGCGCCAGAGTATCTTGAAGCTTTCTTT,CASSAPEYLEAFF
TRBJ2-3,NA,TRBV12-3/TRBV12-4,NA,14,TGTGCCAGCAGTTTCTCGGACCTTGCGGATACGCAGTATTTT,CASSFSDLADTQYF
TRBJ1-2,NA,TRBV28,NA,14,TGTGCCAGCGAAGCAGGGGCAAGTAACTATGGCTACACCTTC,CASEAGASNYGYTF
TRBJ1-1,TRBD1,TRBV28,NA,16,TGTGCCAGCAGTTTTAGTACAGGGGCCTTGAACACTGAAGCTTTCTTT,CASSFSTGALNTEAFF
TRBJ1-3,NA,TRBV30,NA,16,TGTGCCTGGAGTGACTCAGGGACGAGCTCTGGAAACACCATATATTTT,CAWSDSGTSSGNTIYF
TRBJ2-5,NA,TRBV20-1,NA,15,TGCAGTGCTTCCCCCCAGACAGTGAAACAAGAGACCCAGTACTTC,CSASPQTVKQETQYF
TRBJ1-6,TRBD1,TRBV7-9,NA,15,TGTGCCAGCAGCTACGGACAGGGCCCCCATTCACCCCTCCACTTT,CASSYGQGPHSPLHF
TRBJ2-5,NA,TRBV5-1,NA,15,TGCGCCAGCAGAATCAGCCAGGGTTACCAAGAGACCCAGTACTTC,CASRISQGYQETQYF